The present entry profiles one T cell receptor beta chain with its context. Researchers ran the PCR with 60 Vbeta and 13 Jbeta primers. Produced via immunoSEQ multiplex PCR; TCRdb's table is partial and in-frame only. This table has approximately 150,000 clones, approximately 85% appearing once. The data stem from a study of cytomegalovirus exposure and HLA in healthy donors. Germline V gene sequence: CDR1 SNHLY, CDR2 FYNNEI. The CDR3 extends over 16 amino acids. V lost 4 bases and J 0 bases, leaving 14 bases between the germline ends. J is TRBJ2-3 and V is TRBV2; D is unclear. Sequencing used PBMCs. This sequence originates from a girl under 18 in good health and CMV-seropositive. CDR3 sequence (DNA): TGTGCCAGCAGTGCGCTAGGCCGATTAAGCACAGATACGCAGTATTTT. This gives the protein CASSALGRLSTDTQYF.